The 27 T cell receptor beta chains given below trace back to one sample, sequenced in a study of technical replicates of blood from a few donors. Some clones are missing from TCRdb's copy, which holds only in-frame ones; the method was immunoSEQ multiplex PCR. The data show tens of thousands of clones, around nine tenths seen once. Source material: T cells isolated from PBMCs. Receptor source: a human donor in good health.

This chain links TRBV2 with TRBJ1-3; D not resolved. The CDR3 consists of 15 residues. Trimming took off 8 bases at V and 0 bases at J, with 14 bases between the two ends. Looked up from germline, CDR1 is SNHLY and CDR2 is FYNNEI. CDR3 residues: CASGEEVSSGNTIYF. In DNA, the CDR3 is TGTGCCAGCGGGGAGGAGGTGAGCTCTGGAAACACCATATATTTT.

The chain uses TRBV27 and TRBJ1-1; D perhaps matches TRBD1 (6 bases). The V end was cut by 2 bases, the J end by 4 bases, with 8 bases between. This CDR3 has 13 residues. The germline V gene has CDR1 MNHEY and CDR2 SMNVEV (reference sequence). The CDR3 DNA reads as TGTGCCAGCAGTTTAACAGGGTTCACTGAAGCTTTCTTT. This gives the protein CASSLTGFTEAFF.

The V call is TRBV7-2, the J call TRBJ2-1; D unclear. CDR1 SGHTA and CDR2 FQGNSA come from the germline V gene. V was clipped by 2 bases and J by 10 bases, with 9 bases between them. This CDR3 spans 12 amino acids. The CDR3, as DNA: TGTGCCAGCAGCTTATCAGGTATCGAGCAGTTCTTC. It is translated as CASSLSGIEQFF.

The V and J genes are TRBV30 and TRBJ2-1, with 12 bases fitting TRBD2. V dropped 2 bases and J dropped 3; count of bases not matched to a gene: 2. From germline, CDR1 is GTSNPN and CDR2 SVGIG (reference sequence). The CDR3 loop spans 15 amino acids. In nucleotides, the CDR3 is TGTGCCTGGAGTCCGACTAGCGGGGGCTACAATGAGCAGTTCTTC. It is translated as CAWSPTSGGYNEQFF.

This clone has only one observation. This chain connects TRBV28 to TRBJ1-1, with TRBD1 matching 8 bases. Germline assignment: CDR1 MDHEN and CDR2 SYDVKM. The CDR3 covers 14 residues. Losses at the gene ends were 6 bases for V and 4 bases for J; bases not matched to a gene: 7. The CDR3: CASRRQGLGTEAFF. For the CDR3, the DNA is TGTGCCAGCAGGCGACAGGGGTTGGGCACTGAAGCTTTCTTT.

This clone was recorded only once. The chain combines TRBV9 with TRBJ2-1, with 15 bases identical to TRBD2. The ends lost 4 bases at V and 9 bases at J; junction bases unmatched: 5. This CDR3 is built from 15 residues. Germline V lookup: CDR1 SGDLS, CDR2 YYNGEE. The CDR3 region is CASSSRTSGRGEQFF. The CDR3 DNA reads as TGTGCCAGCAGCTCGCGGACTAGCGGGAGGGGTGAGCAGTTCTTC.

This rearrangement joins TRBV18 to TRBJ2-7, with TRBD1 identical over 9 bases. This CDR3 is 17 amino acids long. Trimming at V came to 6 bases and at J to 5 bases, leaving 17 bases not matched to a gene. CDR1 KGHSH and CDR2 LQKENI come from the germline V gene. CDR3 loop: CASSIHQPPGQGDEQYF. The CDR3 DNA reads as TGTGCCAGCTCGATCCACCAGCCTCCGGGACAGGGTGACGAGCAGTACTTC.

The V call is TRBV9, the J call TRBJ2-3; perhaps TRBD2 as D (6 bases). The ends were cut back, 4 bases at V and 8 bases at J, with 17 bases in the middle. The CDR3 has 14 amino acids. Germline CDR1 is SGDLS and CDR2 is YYNGEE. CDR3 sequence: CASSSGGTSGTQYF. The DNA of the CDR3 is TGTGCCAGCAGCTCTGGCGGGACCTCGGGTACGCAGTATTTT. The complete variable domain, with remaining parts taken from reference TRBV9 and TRBJ2-3, reads DSGVTQTPKHLITATGQRVTLRCSPRSGDLSVYWYQQSLDQGLQFLIQYYNGEERAKGNILERFSAQQFPDLHSELNLSSLELGDSALYFCASSSGGTSGTQYFGPGTRLTVL.

The chain carries TRBV14 and TRBJ2-1; no clear D. This CDR3 contains 16 residues. V dropped 2 bases and J dropped 0 bases, with 11 bases sitting between them. Per germline, CDR1 SGHDN and CDR2 FVKESK. CDR3 DNA: TGTGCCAGCAGCCAACACGGCGGCAACTCCTACAATGAGCAGTTCTTC. Translation gives CASSQHGGNSYNEQFF.

This chain joins TRBV7-8 and TRBJ1-2, with 10 bases aligning to TRBD1. Germline V gives CDR1 SGHVS, CDR2 FQNEAQ. The CDR3 has 15 amino acids. The ends lost 1 base at V and 7 bases at J; junction bases unmatched: 6. The DNA of the CDR3 is TGTGCCAGCAGCTTAGGGGGACAGGGGAGGTCTGGCTACACCTTC. Its translation: CASSLGGQGRSGYTF.

The chain employs TRBV5-5 and TRBJ2-1; 7 nucleotides match TRBD2. V shed 0 bases, J shed 9 bases, and the junction held 9 bases outside the gene matches. Per germline, CDR1 SGHKS and CDR2 YYEKEE (reference sequence). This CDR3 comprises 15 residues. This CDR3 is CASSLVMTSWGEQFF. CDR3 DNA: TGTGCCAGCAGCTTGGTGATGACTAGCTGGGGTGAGCAGTTCTTC.

J is TRBJ2-1 and V is TRBV27; no definite D call. The CDR3 is made up of 14 amino acids. Trimming shortened V by 5 bases and J by 0 bases, and 8 bases separated the two germline ends. From germline, CDR1 is MNHEY and CDR2 SMNVEV (reference sequence). The DNA for the CDR3 is TGTGCCAGCAGTGGTCTAAGCTCCTACAATGAGCAGTTCTTC. This encodes CASSGLSSYNEQFF.

This sequence joins TRBV5-1 and TRBJ2-1, with a possible D match to TRBD1 (7 bases). This CDR3 is built from 16 residues. Germline CDR1 reads SGHRS; CDR2 reads YFSETQ. Trimming removed 4 bases from V and 6 bases from J, with 20 bases in between. The CDR3, as DNA: TGCGCCAGCAGCGAAGTTTGGAGGGGGCCAACCAATGAGCAGTTCTTC. Translating gives CASSEVWRGPTNEQFF.

This clone was counted a single time. The chain joins TRBV28 to TRBJ1-5, with D possibly matching TRBD1 (5 bases). The CDR3 consists of 13 residues. Germline loops: CDR1 MDHEN, CDR2 SYDVKM. The ends were cut back, 8 bases at V and 4 bases at J, with 12 bases in the middle. Here the CDR3 reads CASGAFPNQPQHF. CDR3 sequence (DNA): TGTGCCAGCGGGGCCTTCCCGAATCAGCCCCAGCATTTT.

The CDR3: CASSRETGTGGEQYF. The CDR3 nucleotides read TGCGCCAGCAGCCGGGAAACCGGGACAGGGGGCGAGCAGTACTTC. The rearrangement uses TRBV5-1 and TRBJ2-7; 11 positions match TRBD1. The CDR3 length is 15 residues. Germline trimming cut 4 bases from V and 6 bases from J; bases unmatched to any gene: 9. Germline CDR1 SGHRS, CDR2 YFSETQ.

This chain joins TRBV7-9 and TRBJ1-1; 9 bases match TRBD1. Per germline, CDR1 SEHNR and CDR2 FQNEAQ (reference sequence). Trimming at V came to 4 bases and at J to 1 base, leaving 4 bases not matched to a gene. The CDR3 totals 15 residues. The CDR3 region has the DNA TGTGCCAGCAGCTCCGGACAGGGGACGAACACTGAAGCTTTCTTT. Its translation: CASSSGQGTNTEAFF.

The gene calls are TRBV2 and TRBJ1-6, with 7 bases that match TRBD1. Germline values: CDR1 SNHLY, CDR2 FYNNEI. V dropped 2 bases and J dropped 7; count of bases not matched to a gene: 2. This CDR3 region has 14 residues. The CDR3 loop reads CASSEPDRNSPLHF. DNA for the CDR3: TGTGCCAGCAGTGAACCGGACAGGAATTCACCCCTCCACTTT.

CDR3 nucleotide sequence: TGCGCCAGCGCATCCGGGACAGGGGAGCGGTCTGGGCAGTACTTC. It is translated as CASASGTGERSGQYF. This chain joins TRBV10-2 and TRBJ2-7; 10 bases fit TRBD1. Germline CDR1 is WSHSY and CDR2 is SAAADI. This CDR3 has 15 amino acids. With V trimmed by 8 bases and J by 9 bases, 16 bases remained unmatched.

The chain has TRBV5-1 and TRBJ2-1, with TRBD1 matching 7 bases. The CDR3 consists of 13 residues. V shed 1 base, J shed 5 bases, and the junction held 0 bases outside the gene matches. The germline V gene encodes CDR1 SGHRS and CDR2 YFSETQ. The DNA of the CDR3 is TGCGCCAGCAGCTTGACAGGGGACAATGAGCAGTTCTTC. This codes for CASSLTGDNEQFF.

The chain is built from TRBV10-1 and TRBJ2-7, with 9 positions matching TRBD2. This CDR3 region has 14 residues. The trim removed 4 bases at V and 2 bases at J, leaving 3 bases unmatched. Germline-derived CDR1 and CDR2 are WNHNN and SYGVQD (reference sequence). The CDR3, as DNA: TGCGCCAGCAGTGCGGGACTAGCACCCTACGAGCAGTACTTC. It codes for CASSAGLAPYEQYF.

The rearrangement uses TRBV9 and TRBJ1-2; maybe TRBD1 (5 bases). The V gene lost 4 bases and the J gene lost 3 bases, with 7 bases spanning the gap. Germline V CDR1 and CDR2: SGDLS, YYNGEE. This CDR3 has 12 amino acids. Written as DNA, the CDR3 is TGTGCCAGCAGCCCCAGGGACTATGGCTACACCTTC. The encoded protein is CASSPRDYGYTF.

The rearrangement links TRBV7-9 to TRBJ2-5, with 7 bases fitting TRBD2. CDR1 and CDR2 (germline): SEHNR, FQNEAQ (reference sequence). The CDR3 is 17 residues long. V shed 3 bases, J shed 4 bases, and the junction held 14 bases outside the gene matches. The CDR3 is CASSFVRGNALRETQYF. CDR3 DNA: TGTGCCAGCAGCTTTGTGCGGGGGAACGCTTTAAGAGAGACCCAGTACTTC.

CDR3 region: CASRSAGSDYGYTF. As DNA, the CDR3 is TGTGCCAGTAGATCGGCTGGCAGCGACTATGGCTACACCTTC. This sequence joins TRBV19 and TRBJ1-2, with D uncertain. Trimming cost V 6 bases and J 3 bases, with 14 bases left between them. The CDR3 loop spans 14 amino acids. CDR1 is LNHDA and CDR2 is SQIVND in the germline V gene (reference sequence).

The CDR3 spells CASSLVSSGGPYEQYF. The CDR3 DNA is TGTGCCAGCAGCTTAGTTTCTAGCGGGGGCCCTTACGAGCAGTACTTC. The chain joins TRBV7-9 to TRBJ2-7, with TRBD2 matching 10 bases. The CDR3 sequence is 16 residues long. Germline-derived CDR1 and CDR2 are SEHNR and FQNEAQ (reference sequence). V dropped 1 base and J dropped 4; count of bases not matched to a gene: 7.

The gene calls are TRBV18 and TRBJ2-3; D is unresolved. The V end lost 3 bases, the J end lost 0 bases, and 4 bases lay between the germline ends. This CDR3 has 13 residues. CDR1 KGHSH and CDR2 LQKENI come from the germline V gene. CDR3 nucleotide sequence: TGTGCCAGCTCACCCACTAGCACAGATACGCAGTATTTT. Residues: CASSPTSTDTQYF. The full variable domain, with the rest looked up from reference TRBV18 and TRBJ2-3, is NAGVMQNPRHLVRRRGQEARLRCSPMKGHSHVYWYRQLPEEGLKFMVYLQKENIIDESGMPKERFSAEFPKEGPSILRIQQVVRGDSAAYFCASSPTSTDTQYFGPGTRLTVL.

This clone was seen only once. The genes are TRBV11-2 and TRBJ2-5; 9 positions match TRBD1. The germline gives CDR1 SGHAT, CDR2 FQNNGV. The CDR3 is made up of 19 amino acids. V was pared by 3 bases and J by 2 bases, with 16 bases of the junction left unmatched. This CDR3 is CASSFYPTGGTAVQETQYF. In DNA, the CDR3 is TGTGCCAGCAGCTTTTACCCGACAGGGGGAACGGCTGTACAAGAGACCCAGTACTTC.

This rearrangement joins TRBV5-1 to TRBJ2-2; D possibly corresponds to TRBD2 (6 bases). Germline lookup yields CDR1 SGHRS and CDR2 YFSETQ. The V end lost 4 bases, the J end lost 3 bases, and 13 bases lay between the germline ends. The CDR3 is 15 amino acids. CDR3 sequence: CASSPGTYHTGELFF. CDR3 in DNA: TGCGCCAGCAGCCCCGGGACTTACCACACCGGGGAGCTGTTTTTT.